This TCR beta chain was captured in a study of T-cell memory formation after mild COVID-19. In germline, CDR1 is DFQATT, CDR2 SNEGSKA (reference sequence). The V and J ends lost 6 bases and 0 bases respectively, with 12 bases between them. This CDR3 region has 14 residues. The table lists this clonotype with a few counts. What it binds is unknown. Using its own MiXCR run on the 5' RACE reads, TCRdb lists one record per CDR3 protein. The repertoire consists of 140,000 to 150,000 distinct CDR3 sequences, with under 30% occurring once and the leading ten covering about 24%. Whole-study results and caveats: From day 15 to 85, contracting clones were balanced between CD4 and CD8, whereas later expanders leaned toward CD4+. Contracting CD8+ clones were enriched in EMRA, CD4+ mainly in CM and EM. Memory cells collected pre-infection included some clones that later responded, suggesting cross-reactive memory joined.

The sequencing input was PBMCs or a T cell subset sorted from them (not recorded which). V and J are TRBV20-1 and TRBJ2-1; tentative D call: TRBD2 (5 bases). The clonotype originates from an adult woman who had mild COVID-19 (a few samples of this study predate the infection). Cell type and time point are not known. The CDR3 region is CSAGAGSSYNEQFF. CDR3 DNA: TGCAGTGCGGGAGCTGGAAGCTCCTACAATGAGCAGTTCTTC.